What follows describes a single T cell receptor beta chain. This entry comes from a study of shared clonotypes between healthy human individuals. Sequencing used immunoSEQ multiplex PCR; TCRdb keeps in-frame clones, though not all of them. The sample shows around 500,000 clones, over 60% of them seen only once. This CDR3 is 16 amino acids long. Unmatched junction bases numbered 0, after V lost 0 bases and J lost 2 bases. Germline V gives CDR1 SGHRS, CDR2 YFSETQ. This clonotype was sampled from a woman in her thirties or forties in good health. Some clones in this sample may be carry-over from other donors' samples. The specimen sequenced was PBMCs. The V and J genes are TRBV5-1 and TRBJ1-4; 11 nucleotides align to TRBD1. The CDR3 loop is CASSLGDRGTNEKLFF. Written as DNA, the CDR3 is TGCGCCAGCAGCTTGGGGGACAGGGGGACTAATGAAAAACTGTTTTTT.